Shown below are 27 T cell receptor beta chains from a single sample sequenced in a study of cytomegalovirus exposure and HLA in healthy donors. It was with 60 Vbeta and 13 Jbeta primers that the PCR ran. The table came from immunoSEQ multiplex PCR; TCRdb's copy has only in-frame clones and leaves some out. Recorded for this sample: around 140,000 clones. The sequenced material came from PBMCs. These receptors were obtained from a male donor in good health and CMV-seronegative.

This chain uses TRBV11-2 with TRBJ2-2, with unresolved D. There are 12 residues in the CDR3. V lost 6 bases to trimming and J lost 7 bases, with 9 bases between them. Germline CDR1 reads SGHAT; CDR2 reads FQNNGV. The CDR3 region is CASRRVSGELFF. Here the CDR3 DNA reads TGTGCCAGCAGGAGAGTGAGCGGGGAGCTGTTTTTT. The whole variable domain, remainder taken from reference TRBV11-2 and TRBJ2-2, is EAGVAQSPRYKIIEKRQSVAFWCNPISGHATLYWYQQILGQGPKLLIQFQNNGVVDDSQLPKDRFSAERLKGVDSTLKIQPAKLEDSAVYLCASRRVSGELFFGEGSRLTVL.

The chain recombines TRBV27 with TRBJ1-1, with a weak D call TRBD1 (5 bases). This CDR3 region has 14 residues. Trimming took off 2 bases at V and 2 bases at J, with 9 bases between the two ends. Germline V gene sequence: CDR1 MNHEY, CDR2 SMNVEV (reference sequence). The CDR3 loop reads CASSLRGGNTEAFF. The DNA of the CDR3 is TGTGCCAGCAGTTTAAGGGGCGGTAACACTGAAGCTTTCTTT.

This rearrangement joins TRBV6-5 to TRBJ1-1, with 9 bases matching TRBD1. V dropped 7 bases and J dropped 5; count of bases not matched to a gene: 8. CDR3 length equals 14 residues. The germline V gene has CDR1 MNHEY and CDR2 SVGAGI. DNA of the CDR3: TGTGCCAGCAACAGCCGGGACAGGGTTACTGAAGCTTTCTTT. This sequence encodes CASNSRDRVTEAFF.

This chain joins TRBV2 and TRBJ1-1, with D maybe TRBD1 (5 bases). The V end was cut by 8 bases, the J end by 10 bases, with 23 bases between. Per germline, CDR1 SNHLY and CDR2 FYNNEI. This CDR3 has 14 residues. The CDR3 DNA reads as TGTGCCAGCGGCTTACCCGAAGGGAGGGGACGAGCTTTCTTT. It specifies CASGLPEGRGRAFF.

The gene calls are TRBV6-1 and TRBJ1-1; possibly TRBD1 for D (5 bases). CDR3 length: 16 residues. Germline values: CDR1 MNHNS, CDR2 SASEGT. Deletions cut 1 base from V and 0 bases from J, with 12 bases between. This chain's CDR3 is CASSEGGGYVNTEAFF. CDR3 bases: TGTGCCAGCAGTGAAGGGGGGGGTTACGTGAACACTGAAGCTTTCTTT.

CDR3 DNA sequence: TGTGCCTGGAGTGGTTTCTCGGACGAGCAGTACTTC. Its protein is CAWSGFSDEQYF. The chain employs TRBV30 and TRBJ2-7; no clear D gene. Germline CDR1 reads GTSNPN; CDR2 reads SVGIG (reference sequence). The CDR3 runs 12 residues. V lost 1 base and J 5 bases, leaving 9 bases between the germline ends. Complete variable domain (other parts from reference TRBV30 and TRBJ2-7): SQTIHQWPATLVQPVGSPLSLECTVEGTSNPNLYWYRQAAGRGLQLLFYSVGIGQISSEVPQNLSASRPQDRQFILSSKKLLLSDSGFYLCAWSGFSDEQYFGPGTRLTVT.

The chain has TRBV15 and TRBJ2-4, with 8 positions matching TRBD1. The ends lost 0 bases at V and 1 base at J; junction bases unmatched: 8. The CDR3 has 18 residues. Germline V gives CDR1 LNHNV, CDR2 YYDKDF (reference sequence). In DNA, the CDR3 is TGTGCCACCAGCAGAGATGGGAGGACAGGGCTTGCCAAAAACATTCAGTACTTC. As protein: CATSRDGRTGLAKNIQYF.

The rearrangement links TRBV18 to TRBJ2-7, with 9 nucleotides matching TRBD1. Germline-derived CDR1 and CDR2 are KGHSH and LQKENI. The J segment lost 0 bases and the V segment lost 6 bases, leaving 9 bases of the junction unmatched. There are 16 residues in the CDR3. The CDR3 sequence is CASSHNRGLGSYEQYF. In nucleotides, the CDR3 is TGTGCCAGCTCCCATAACAGGGGGCTCGGCTCCTACGAGCAGTACTTC.

The chain combines TRBV29-1 with TRBJ1-1; no firm D call. Trimming took 2 bases from V and 1 from J, leaving 5 bases between them. This CDR3 has 12 amino acids. Looked up from germline, CDR1 is SQVTM and CDR2 is ANQGSEA. CDR3 amino acids: CSVERGNTEAFF. The CDR3 DNA is TGCAGCGTTGAAAGAGGGAACACTGAAGCTTTCTTT. Supplemented by reference TRBV29-1 and TRBJ1-1, the full variable domain reads SAVISQKPSRDICQRGTSLTIQCQVDSQVTMMFWYRQQPGQSLTLIATANQGSEATYESGFVIDKFPISRPNLTFSTLTVSNMSPEDSSIYLCSVERGNTEAFFGQGTRLTVV.

The chain couples TRBV4-3 to TRBJ1-2; no firm D call. The CDR3 totals 15 residues. Germline V gene sequence: CDR1 LGHNA, CDR2 YSLEER. V gave up 0 bases and J gave up 4 bases, with 12 bases separating them. CDR3: CASSQEFLAPYGYTF. CDR3 nucleotide sequence: TGCGCCAGCAGCCAAGAGTTCTTGGCCCCCTATGGCTACACCTTC.

The rearrangement joins TRBV6-1 to TRBJ2-3; maybe TRBD1 (7 bases). The CDR3 is 16 residues long. V lost 1 base, J lost 5 bases, and 16 bases lay in between. The V gene's germline CDR1 is MNHNS and CDR2 SASEGT. The CDR3 spells CASSEGLRGEKDTQYF. Here the CDR3 DNA reads TGTGCCAGCAGTGAAGGGCTCAGGGGGGAGAAAGATACGCAGTATTTT.

The V call is TRBV14, the J call TRBJ2-5; 12 positions agree with TRBD2. The CDR3 consists of 15 residues. The germline CDR1 and CDR2 sequences are SGHDN and FVKESK. With V trimmed by 2 bases and J by 3 bases, 1 base remained unmatched. Here the CDR3 DNA reads TGTGCCAGCAGCCAATGGACTAGCGGGAAAGAGACCCAGTACTTC. Its translation is CASSQWTSGKETQYF. Combining the CDR3 with reference TRBV14 and TRBJ2-5 gives the whole variable domain EAGVTQFPSHSVIEKGQTVTLRCDPISGHDNLYWYRRVMGKEIKFLLHFVKESKQDESGMPNNRFLAERTGGTYSTLKVQPAELEDSGVYFCASSQWTSGKETQYFGPGTRLLVL.

The chain recombines TRBV6-5 with TRBJ2-5; 8 positions match TRBD1. V was clipped by 5 bases and J by 13 bases; unmatched bases: 12. The germline V gene has CDR1 MNHEY and CDR2 SVGAGI. The CDR3 totals 13 residues. The CDR3 loop is CASSPSTLQGGYF. CDR3 DNA: TGTGCCAGCAGTCCCTCAACCTTACAGGGGGGGTACTTC.

This chain uses TRBV2 with TRBJ1-1, with TRBD1 identical over 11 bases. V dropped 11 bases and J dropped 1; count of bases not matched to a gene: 6. This CDR3 spans 14 amino acids. Germline lookup yields CDR1 SNHLY and CDR2 FYNNEI. The CDR3 region is CAGRTGGRNTEAFF. The CDR3 coding sequence is TGTGCCGGAAGGACAGGGGGCCGGAACACTGAAGCTTTCTTT.

V is TRBV5-1 and J is TRBJ1-1; 8 bases are a match to TRBD1. The CDR3 totals 16 residues. Germline values: CDR1 SGHRS, CDR2 YFSETQ. J gave up 4 bases and V 3 bases, and 11 bases lay outside the gene matches. CDR3: CASSSPDRAGGTEAFF. The CDR3 DNA reads as TGCGCCAGCAGCTCCCCGGACAGGGCGGGTGGCACTGAAGCTTTCTTT.

About this clone itself: The same CDR3 arises from other DNA sequences in this sample as well. The rearrangement joins TRBV18 to TRBJ2-5, with 7 bases that match TRBD1. Germline V gives CDR1 KGHSH, CDR2 LQKENI. Trimming cost V 3 bases and J 3 bases; bases outside gene matches: 1. This CDR3 is built from 13 residues. DNA for the CDR3: TGTGCCAGCTCACCCGGGACAGAAGAGACCCAGTACTTC. Protein product: CASSPGTEETQYF.

The genes are TRBV11-2 and TRBJ2-3; 10 bases align to TRBD2. The germline CDR1 and CDR2 sequences are SGHAT and FQNNGV. The CDR3 sequence is 19 residues long. V gave up 3 bases and J gave up 2 bases; unmatched junction bases: 14. In nucleotides, the CDR3 is TGTGCCAGCAGCTTTCCCACCTTATTGAGCGGGAGGGCCACAGATACGCAGTATTTT. It is translated as CASSFPTLLSGRATDTQYF. The variable domain in full, with the rest retrieved from reference TRBV11-2 and TRBJ2-3, is EAGVAQSPRYKIIEKRQSVAFWCNPISGHATLYWYQQILGQGPKLLIQFQNNGVVDDSQLPKDRFSAERLKGVDSTLKIQPAKLEDSAVYLCASSFPTLLSGRATDTQYFGPGTRLTVL.

The chain employs TRBV7-9 and TRBJ2-7; possibly TRBD2 for D (6 bases). Germline loops: CDR1 SEHNR, CDR2 FQNEAQ (reference sequence). V was pared by 0 bases and J by 3 bases, with 21 bases between. The CDR3 extends over 18 amino acids. Here the CDR3 DNA reads TGTGCCAGCAGCTTAGCAGGCGGGGAGAGGGCAGGGTTCTACGAGCAGTACTTC. Protein: CASSLAGGERAGFYEQYF.

The genes are TRBV4-3 and TRBJ1-2; TRBD1 is a possible D gene (6 bases). The length of the CDR3 is 15 residues. V lost 0 bases and J lost 8, with 16 bases in between. Per the germline V gene, CDR1 is LGHNA and CDR2 is YSLEER. CDR3 loop: CASSQEFTQGYGYTF. The CDR3 DNA reads TGCGCCAGCAGCCAAGAATTTACTCAGGGGTACGGCTACACCTTC.

V gene TRBV5-1 combines with J gene TRBJ2-5; 10 bases are shared with TRBD1. Per germline, CDR1 SGHRS and CDR2 YFSETQ. V lost 3 bases and J lost 3; bases outside the gene matches: 2. This CDR3 comprises 14 residues. CDR3 coding DNA: TGCGCCAGCAGCTCCGGGACAGGGGAAGAGACCCAGTACTTC. It yields the protein CASSSGTGEETQYF.

The chain joins TRBV5-6 to TRBJ2-6; 7 bases are shared with TRBD1. V gave up 10 bases and J gave up 2 bases; unmatched junction bases: 6. The CDR3 has 14 residues. The germline V gene encodes CDR1 SGHDT and CDR2 YYEEEE. The CDR3 DNA reads as TGTGCCGGCTCAGGGGGAACTGGGGCCAACGTCCTGACTTTC. The encoded protein is CAGSGGTGANVLTF.

This sequence joins TRBV7-9 and TRBJ2-5; 12 nucleotides agree with TRBD2. The trim removed 3 bases at V and 4 bases at J, leaving 3 bases unmatched. Germline CDR1 is SEHNR and CDR2 is FQNEAQ (reference sequence). The CDR3 runs to 15 residues. In nucleotides, the CDR3 is TGTGCCAGCAGCTTGCTAGCGGGGGGGGGAGAGACCCAGTACTTC. Translation: CASSLLAGGGETQYF.

V usage is TRBV29-1 and J usage is TRBJ2-7, with D possibly matching TRBD1 (6 bases). CDR3 length equals 11 residues. The germline CDR1 and CDR2 sequences are SQVTM and ANQGSEA. The V end lost 6 bases, the J end lost 4 bases, and 10 bases lay between the germline ends. This chain's CDR3 is CSVAGTYEQYF. DNA of the CDR3: TGCAGCGTCGCTGGGACATACGAGCAGTACTTC.

With regard to this clone: The sample has other DNA sequences that encode this CDR3 too. The CDR3 loop is CASSYSRNTGELFF. In DNA, the CDR3 is TGTGCCAGCAGTTACTCCCGGAACACCGGGGAGCTGTTTTTT. The chain carries TRBV6-5 and TRBJ2-2; D is uncertain. Trimming shortened V by 0 bases and J by 1 base, and 3 bases separated the two germline ends. The germline V gene encodes CDR1 MNHEY and CDR2 SVGAGI. CDR3 length equals 14 residues.

The chain joins TRBV5-1 to TRBJ1-1; D ambiguous. From germline, CDR1 is SGHRS and CDR2 YFSETQ. The CDR3 totals 14 residues. V was pared by 5 bases and J by 4 bases, with 15 bases between. The chain's CDR3 is CASRETRPGTEAFF. CDR3 nucleotides: TGCGCCAGCAGGGAGACCAGACCCGGCACTGAAGCTTTCTTT.

This chain links TRBV14 with TRBJ1-6, with a weak D call TRBD1 (5 bases). Germline assignment: CDR1 SGHDN and CDR2 FVKESK. There are 15 residues in the CDR3. Trimming shortened V by 2 bases and J by 14 bases, and 19 bases separated the two germline ends. The CDR3 DNA reads as TGTGCCAGCAGCCAATGGGATGGGGCTGCTCGGTCCCTCCACTTT. This translates into CASSQWDGAARSLHF.

The rearrangement joins TRBV4-3 to TRBJ2-5, with D maybe TRBD1 (6 bases). The better agreement between TRBJ2-7 and the DNA end casts doubt on the J call. The germline V gene encodes CDR1 LGHNA and CDR2 YSLEER. CDR3 length equals 15 residues. Here the CDR3 reads CASSQDVGTPYEQYF. The CDR3 DNA reads TGCGCCAGCAGCCAAGATGTAGGGACACCTTACGAGCAGTACTTC.